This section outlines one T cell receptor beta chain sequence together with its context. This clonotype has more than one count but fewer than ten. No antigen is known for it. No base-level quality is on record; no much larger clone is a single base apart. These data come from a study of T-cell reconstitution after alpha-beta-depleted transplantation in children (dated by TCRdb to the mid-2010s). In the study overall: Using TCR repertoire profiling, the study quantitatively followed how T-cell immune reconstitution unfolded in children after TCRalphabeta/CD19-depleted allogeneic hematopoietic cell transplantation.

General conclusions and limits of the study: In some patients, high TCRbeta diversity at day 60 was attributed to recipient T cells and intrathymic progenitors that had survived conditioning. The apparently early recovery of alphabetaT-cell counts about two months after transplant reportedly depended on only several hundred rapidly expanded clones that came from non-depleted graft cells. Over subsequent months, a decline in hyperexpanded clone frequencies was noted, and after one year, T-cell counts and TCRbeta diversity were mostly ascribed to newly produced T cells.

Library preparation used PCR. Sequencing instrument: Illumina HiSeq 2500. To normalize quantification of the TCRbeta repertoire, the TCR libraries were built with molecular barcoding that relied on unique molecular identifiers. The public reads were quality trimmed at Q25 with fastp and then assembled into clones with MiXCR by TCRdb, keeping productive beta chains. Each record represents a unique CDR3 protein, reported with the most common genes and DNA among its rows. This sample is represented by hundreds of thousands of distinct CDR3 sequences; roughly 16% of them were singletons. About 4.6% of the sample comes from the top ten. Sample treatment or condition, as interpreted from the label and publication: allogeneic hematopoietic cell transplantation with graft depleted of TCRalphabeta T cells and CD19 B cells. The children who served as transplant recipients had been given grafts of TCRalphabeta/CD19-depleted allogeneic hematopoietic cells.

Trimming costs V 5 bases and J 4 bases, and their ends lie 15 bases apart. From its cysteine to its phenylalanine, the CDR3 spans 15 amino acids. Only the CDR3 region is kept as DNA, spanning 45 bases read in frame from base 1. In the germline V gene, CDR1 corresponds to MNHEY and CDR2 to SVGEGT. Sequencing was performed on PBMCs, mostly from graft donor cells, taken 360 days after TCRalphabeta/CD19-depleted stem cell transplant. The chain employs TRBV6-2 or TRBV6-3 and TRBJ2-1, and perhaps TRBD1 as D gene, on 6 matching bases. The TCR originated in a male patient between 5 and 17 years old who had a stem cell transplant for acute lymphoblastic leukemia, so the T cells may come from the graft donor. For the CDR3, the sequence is CASSKQGWRYNEQFF. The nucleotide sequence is TGTGCCAGCAGTAAACAGGGATGGAGATACAATGAGCAGTTCTTC.